The 21 T cell receptor beta chains below come from one sample, sequenced in a study of OX40 agonist ivuxolimab in advanced cancers. Sequencing used immunoSEQ multiplex PCR; TCRdb keeps in-frame clones, though not all of them. The sample records roughly 32,000 clones, approximately 89% being singletons. Sequences were derived from CD4+ or CD8+ T cells sorted from blood, sampled in a trial of the OX40 agonist ivuxolimab. The source is an adult with an advanced solid tumor such as melanoma, head and neck, liver or kidney cancer.

This clone was picked up one time. The V gene is TRBV6-4, the J gene TRBJ2-7, with TRBD1 matching over 7 bases. Looked up from germline, CDR1 is MRHNA and CDR2 is SNTAGT. V lost 5 bases and J lost 3; bases outside the gene matches: 19. The CDR3 runs 18 residues. DNA of the CDR3: TGTGCCAGCAGTTACGGGGATTCCGGTGGGACAGCTTTCTACGAGCAGTACTTC. Encoded protein: CASSYGDSGGTAFYEQYF.

This clone showed up just once. The chain employs TRBV29-1 and TRBJ2-1, with 12 bases identical to TRBD2. Per germline, CDR1 SQVTM and CDR2 ANQGSEA. The CDR3 spans 14 residues. The junction had 9 bases not matched to a gene; V was cut back by 6 bases and J by 9 bases. CDR3 sequence reads: CSVLAGGPWGEQFF. The DNA for the CDR3 is TGCAGCGTCCTAGCGGGAGGGCCTTGGGGTGAGCAGTTCTTC.

The genes are TRBV19 and TRBJ1-1; D gene unclear. The CDR3 extends over 13 amino acids. Germline V gives CDR1 LNHDA, CDR2 SQIVND (reference sequence). V gave up 3 bases and J gave up 1 base, with 6 bases separating them. The CDR3 sequence: CASSMRANTEAFF. The CDR3, as DNA: TGTGCCAGTAGTATGAGAGCGAACACTGAAGCTTTCTTT.

This chain connects TRBV7-3 to TRBJ2-3; possibly TRBD2 for D (6 bases). The CDR3 is 13 amino acids. Trimming took 9 bases from V and 6 from J, leaving 16 bases between them. Germline V gives CDR1 SGHTA, CDR2 FQGTGA. As DNA, the CDR3 is TGTGCCAGTAGTAGCGGTAATGGGGATACGCAGTATTTT. Its protein is CASSSGNGDTQYF.

J is TRBJ2-7 and V is TRBV28, with a tentative D call TRBD2 (5 bases). This CDR3 has 12 amino acids. Trimming cost V 5 bases and J 3 bases, with 8 bases left between them. Germline assignment: CDR1 MDHEN and CDR2 SYDVKM. The CDR3 sequence is CASSPGSYEQYF. The CDR3, as DNA: TGTGCCAGCAGTCCGGGGAGCTACGAGCAGTACTTC.

J is TRBJ2-2 and V is TRBV7-9, with D perhaps matching TRBD2 (6 bases). Trimming shortened V by 5 bases and J by 7 bases, and 11 bases separated the two germline ends. CDR3 length: 13 amino acids. Germline V gene data show CDR1 as SEHNR and CDR2 as FQNEAQ (reference sequence). The CDR3 here is CASSQEGYGELFF. The CDR3 DNA follows: TGTGCCAGCAGCCAGGAGGGCTACGGGGAGCTGTTTTTT.

There are a few counts of this clone. V usage is TRBV7-9 and J usage is TRBJ2-1; D is unresolved. V lost 6 bases and J lost 5, with 8 bases in between. The CDR3 has 12 amino acids. CDR1 SEHNR and CDR2 FQNEAQ come from the germline V gene (reference sequence). CDR3 sequence reads: CASRYSNNEQFF. The CDR3 DNA sequence: TGTGCCAGCAGATACTCGAACAATGAGCAGTTCTTC.

In regard to this clone: Other DNA sequences in this specimen translate into the identical CDR3. The chain uses TRBV7-6 and TRBJ2-3; tentatively, D is TRBD2 (5 bases). The germline CDR1 and CDR2 sequences are SGHVS and FNYEAQ. V dropped 5 bases and J dropped 3 bases, with 12 bases sitting between them. The CDR3 contains 14 residues. CDR3 in amino acids: CASSPSSGTDTQYF. CDR3 DNA: TGTGCCAGCAGCCCCAGCAGCGGAACAGATACGCAGTATTTT.

This sequence joins TRBV9 and TRBJ2-2, with 10 bases lining up with TRBD2. The CDR3 spans 17 residues. From germline, CDR1 is SGDLS and CDR2 YYNGEE. With V trimmed by 0 bases and J by 6 bases, 8 bases remained unmatched. The CDR3: CASSVELAGPNAGELFF. DNA of the CDR3: TGTGCCAGCAGCGTAGAACTAGCGGGGCCCAATGCCGGGGAGCTGTTTTTT. The full variable domain, with the rest looked up from reference TRBV9 and TRBJ2-2, is DSGVTQTPKHLITATGQRVTLRCSPRSGDLSVYWYQQSLDQGLQFLIQYYNGEERAKGNILERFSAQQFPDLHSELNLSSLELGDSALYFCASSVELAGPNAGELFFGEGSRLTVL.

This CDR3 is CASSLLREGRETQYF. CDR3 bases: TGTGCCAGCAGCTTGCTGCGGGAGGGCCGAGAGACCCAGTACTTC. V and J are TRBV5-6 and TRBJ2-5; 9 bases are shared with TRBD2. The trim removed 1 base at V and 4 bases at J, leaving 5 bases unmatched. Germline V gene lookup returns CDR1 SGHDT and CDR2 YYEEEE. The CDR3 runs 15 residues.

The chain is built from TRBV2 and TRBJ1-1; 10 nucleotides agree with TRBD1. V trimming: 8 bases; J trimming: 10 bases; junction bases outside the gene matches: 16. The CDR3 is 15 amino acids. Germline V lookup: CDR1 SNHLY, CDR2 FYNNEI. CDR3 sequence: CASDRGRVESVSAFF. CDR3 nucleotide sequence: TGTGCCAGCGACAGGGGGCGCGTTGAGTCGGTGTCAGCTTTCTTT.

The rearrangement uses TRBV4-1 and TRBJ2-5; D not resolved. Trimming shortened V by 0 bases and J by 1 base, and 6 bases separated the two germline ends. In germline, CDR1 is MGHRA, CDR2 YSYEKL. CDR3 length equals 14 residues. This CDR3 is CASSQDNSQETQYF. CDR3 coding DNA: TGCGCCAGCAGCCAAGATAACAGCCAAGAGACCCAGTACTTC.

The chain is built from TRBV5-6 and TRBJ2-7; TRBD1 is a possible D gene (6 bases). The V gene lost 7 bases and the J gene lost 3 bases, with 11 bases spanning the gap. CDR3 length equals 12 residues. The germline gives CDR1 SGHDT, CDR2 YYEEEE. The CDR3 bases are TGTGCCAGCCAGGGGCTTGACTACGAGCAGTACTTC. It codes for CASQGLDYEQYF.

The chain links TRBV7-9 to TRBJ2-2, with a weak D call TRBD2 (6 bases). Germline V gene data show CDR1 as SEHNR and CDR2 as FQNEAQ (reference sequence). With 8 bases removed from V and 2 bases from J, the gap between germline ends came to 9 bases. The CDR3 loop spans 13 amino acids. The CDR3 reads CASGGLNTGELFF. CDR3 DNA sequence: TGTGCCAGCGGGGGACTTAACACCGGGGAGCTGTTTTTT.

The chain recombines TRBV7-9 with TRBJ1-1; D might be TRBD1 (5 bases). CDR3 length: 15 residues. The germline CDR1 and CDR2 sequences are SEHNR and FQNEAQ (reference sequence). The V gene lost 5 bases and the J gene lost 3 bases, with 16 bases spanning the gap. The CDR3, as DNA: TGTGCCAGCAGCGAGTACGTGACAGCCGACACTGAAGCTTTCTTT. Protein: CASSEYVTADTEAFF.

The chain recombines TRBV5-5 with TRBJ1-3; D is ambiguous. The CDR3 runs 12 residues. V was shortened by 0 bases and J by 5 bases, with 3 bases between the two germline ends. Per germline, CDR1 SGHKS and CDR2 YYEKEE (reference sequence). The CDR3 nucleotides read TGTGCCAGCAGCTTGGACAGAAACACCATATATTTT. Amino acid sequence: CASSLDRNTIYF.

This chain's CDR3 is CASSVDEGNTQYF. CDR3 DNA: TGTGCCAGCAGTGTAGACGAGGGAAATACGCAGTATTTT. V gene TRBV6-5 combines with J gene TRBJ2-3; D is perhaps TRBD2 (5 bases). This CDR3 spans 13 amino acids. V was clipped by 5 bases and J by 7 bases, with 13 bases between them. Germline V gives CDR1 MNHEY, CDR2 SVGAGI.

V is TRBV27 and J is TRBJ2-7; 9 nucleotides match TRBD1. CDR1 is MNHEY, CDR2 SMNVEV, per germline (reference sequence). The CDR3 has 15 amino acids. After removal of 2 bases from V and 2 bases from J, the junction contained 4 bases not matched to a gene. CDR3 DNA: TGTGCCAGCAGTTTAGGGACAGGGTTTCCCTACGAGCAGTACTTC. Translating gives CASSLGTGFPYEQYF.

V usage is TRBV27 and J usage is TRBJ1-4; 8 bases are a match to TRBD1. Germline CDR1 is MNHEY and CDR2 is SMNVEV (reference sequence). This CDR3 region has 15 residues. The ends lost 6 bases at V and 7 bases at J; junction bases unmatched: 10. The CDR3: CASSRMGTGPEKLFF. The CDR3 region has the DNA TGTGCCAGCAGCCGTATGGGGACAGGCCCTGAAAAACTGTTTTTT.

The rearrangement links TRBV7-9 to TRBJ2-7; D is perhaps TRBD1 (5 bases). CDR1 and CDR2 (germline): SEHNR, FQNEAQ (reference sequence). The ends were cut back, 1 base at V and 3 bases at J, with 7 bases in the middle. The CDR3 contains 13 residues. The CDR3 bases are TGTGCCAGCAGCTTAGGACAGAACTACGAGCAGTACTTC. Its translation is CASSLGQNYEQYF.

The sample holds one count of this clone. J is TRBJ1-5 and V is TRBV30; D not resolved. The V gene lost 3 bases and the J gene lost 4 bases, with 10 bases spanning the gap. The CDR3 has 13 amino acids. Germline-derived CDR1 and CDR2 are GTSNPN and SVGIG (reference sequence). CDR3: CAWSAYFNQPQHF. CDR3 DNA sequence: TGTGCCTGGAGCGCTTACTTTAATCAGCCCCAGCATTTT.